A single T cell receptor (beta chain) is shown here with its context. The germline CDR1 and CDR2 sequences are MNHEY and SVGAGI. The CDR3 has 15 residues. Germline trimming cut 4 bases from V and 6 bases from J; bases unmatched to any gene: 11. Measured with immunoSEQ multiplex PCR; TCRdb has only the in-frame clones, and not every one. Among some 100,000 clones listed, 68% were seen once. The data stem from a study of shared clonotypes between healthy human individuals. The sequence derives from a woman aged 25-40 years in good health. The chain uses TRBV6-5 and TRBJ2-7; 8 nucleotides align to TRBD1. Source material: memory CD8+ T cells sorted from blood. The subset here: CD45RO+ cells pooled with CCR7-negative TemRA cells. CDR3 loop: CASSSRTGSSGEQYF. The CDR3 DNA sequence: TGTGCCAGCAGTTCCAGGACAGGGTCGAGTGGCGAGCAGTACTTC.